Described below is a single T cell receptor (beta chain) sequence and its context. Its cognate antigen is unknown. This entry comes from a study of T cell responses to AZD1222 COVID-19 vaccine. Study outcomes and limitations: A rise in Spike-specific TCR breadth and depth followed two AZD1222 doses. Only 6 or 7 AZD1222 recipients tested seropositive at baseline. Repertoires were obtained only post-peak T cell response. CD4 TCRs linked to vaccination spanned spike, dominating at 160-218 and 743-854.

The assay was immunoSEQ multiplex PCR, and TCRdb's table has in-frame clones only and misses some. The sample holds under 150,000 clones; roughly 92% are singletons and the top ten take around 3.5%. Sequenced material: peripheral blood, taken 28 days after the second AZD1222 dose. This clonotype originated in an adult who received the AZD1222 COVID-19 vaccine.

The DNA of the CDR3 is TGCGCCAGCAGCTGGTCGCAGGGAGGAGACGAAAAACTGTTTTTT. Its protein product is CASSWSQGGDEKLFF. The gene calls are TRBV5-1 and TRBJ1-4, with D possibly matching TRBD1 (5 bases). Germline CDR1 reads SGHRS; CDR2 reads YFSETQ. V was clipped by 3 bases and J by 8 bases, with 17 bases between them. The CDR3 is 15 residues long.